The 27 T cell receptor beta chains below come from one sample, sequenced in a study of beta chain features in type 1 diabetes. Broader study findings: Significant though moderate, a shortening of TCRB CDR3s appeared in all four CD4+ subsets of Type 1 diabetes patients.

No antigen has been identified for these receptors. Reverse transcribing all isolated RNA meant expressed TCRB transcripts were sequenced. Measured with immunoSEQ multiplex PCR; TCRdb has only the in-frame clones, and not every one. Found here are 23,000 or so clones, roughly two thirds of them singletons; the top ten hold about 4%. The specimen sequenced was Tregs from blood. The origin of the receptors is a man younger than 35 with type 1 diabetes.

This clone appeared a few times. The genes are TRBV30 and TRBJ2-6; the D gene is possibly TRBD2 (6 bases). The CDR3 consists of 15 residues. Germline values: CDR1 GTSNPN, CDR2 SVGIG (reference sequence). V lost 5 bases to trimming and J lost 2 bases, with 13 bases between them. The CDR3 loop reads CAWLPSGAGANVLTF. CDR3 coding DNA: TGTGCCTGGCTGCCCTCGGGGGCTGGGGCCAACGTCCTGACTTTC.

V usage is TRBV7-9 and J usage is TRBJ2-1, with a possible D match to TRBD1 (5 bases). Trimming stripped 5 bases from V and 10 bases from J, with 12 bases between. Germline CDR1 SEHNR, CDR2 FQNEAQ (reference sequence). The length of the CDR3 is 12 residues. This CDR3 reads CASSPDSAEQFF. DNA for the CDR3: TGTGCCAGCAGCCCCGACAGCGCGGAGCAGTTCTTC.

CDR3: CASSPPSRDTQYF. CDR3 coding DNA: TGTGCCAGCTCACCACCAAGTCGGGATACGCAGTATTTT. This chain connects TRBV18 to TRBJ2-3; no definite D call. Trimming took off 0 bases at V and 6 bases at J, with 7 bases between the two ends. The germline CDR1 and CDR2 sequences are KGHSH and LQKENI. This CDR3 contains 13 residues.

This chain uses TRBV27 with TRBJ1-5; D may be TRBD1 (5 bases). Between the trimmed V and J ends, which lost 3 bases and 4 bases, there was a span of 16 bases. The V gene's germline CDR1 is MNHEY and CDR2 SMNVEV (reference sequence). The CDR3 spans 16 residues. The CDR3 region is CASSLPFPRANQPQHF. CDR3 nucleotides: TGTGCCAGCAGTTTGCCCTTTCCCAGGGCGAATCAGCCCCAGCATTTT.

The rearrangement uses TRBV6-1 and TRBJ2-7, with D tentatively TRBD2 (5 bases). CDR1 and CDR2 (germline): MNHNS, SASEGT. There are 14 residues in the CDR3. V dropped 6 bases and J dropped 1 base, with 13 bases sitting between them. The CDR3: CASSREGMSYEQYF. In DNA, the CDR3 is TGTGCCAGCAGCAGAGAGGGAATGTCCTACGAGCAGTACTTC.

The CDR3 loop reads CASSVVADTQYF. As DNA, the CDR3 is TGTGCCAGCAGCGTAGTTGCGGATACGCAGTATTTT. The chain joins TRBV9 to TRBJ2-3; D is undetermined. The V end lost 0 bases, the J end lost 6 bases, and 5 bases lay between the germline ends. The CDR3 consists of 12 residues. The germline CDR1 and CDR2 sequences are SGDLS and YYNGEE. The full variable domain, with the rest looked up from reference TRBV9 and TRBJ2-3, is DSGVTQTPKHLITATGQRVTLRCSPRSGDLSVYWYQQSLDQGLQFLIQYYNGEERAKGNILERFSAQQFPDLHSELNLSSLELGDSALYFCASSVVADTQYFGPGTRLTVL.

The chain is built from TRBV5-1 and TRBJ1-6; D remains unclear. The germline V and J ends were trimmed by 4 bases and 12 bases, with 11 bases remaining between them. This CDR3 contains 12 residues. CDR1 is SGHRS and CDR2 is YFSETQ in the germline V gene. The CDR3: CASSTGGRPLHF. In nucleotides, the CDR3 is TGCGCCAGCAGCACCGGTGGGAGACCCCTCCACTTT. The full variable domain, in which reference TRBV5-1 and TRBJ1-6 provide the parts outside the CDR3, is KAGVTQTPRYLIKTRGQQVTLSCSPISGHRSVSWYQQTPGQGLQFLFEYFSETQRNKGNFPGRFSGRQFSNSRSEMNVSTLELGDSALYLCASSTGGRPLHFGNGTRLTVT.

This chain joins TRBV7-9 and TRBJ1-2, with D perhaps matching TRBD1 (6 bases). The ends were cut back, 4 bases at V and 4 bases at J, with 10 bases in the middle. This CDR3 is 13 amino acids long. Germline lookup yields CDR1 SEHNR and CDR2 FQNEAQ (reference sequence). CDR3 amino acids: CASSSTGGYGYTF. The CDR3 DNA reads TGTGCCAGCAGCTCGACAGGCGGCTATGGCTACACCTTC. Complete variable domain (other parts from reference TRBV7-9 and TRBJ1-2): DTGVSQNPRHKITKRGQNVTFRCDPISEHNRLYWYRQTLGQGPEFLTYFQNEAQLEKSRLLSDRFSAERPKGSFSTLEIQRTEQGDSAMYLCASSSTGGYGYTFGSGTRLTVV.

This chain joins TRBV5-8 and TRBJ2-7, with D perhaps TRBD2 (6 bases). V lost 1 base and J lost 0, with 11 bases in between. Looked up from germline, CDR1 is SGHTS and CDR2 is YDEGEE. The CDR3 runs to 15 residues. The CDR3 spells CASSLYPGVSYEQYF. In DNA, the CDR3 is TGTGCCAGCAGCTTGTATCCGGGGGTCTCCTACGAGCAGTACTTC.

The V and J genes are TRBV19 and TRBJ2-7, with 7 nucleotides matching TRBD1. Per the germline V gene, CDR1 is LNHDA and CDR2 is SQIVND (reference sequence). With V trimmed by 7 bases and J by 2 bases, 11 bases remained unmatched. The CDR3 runs 15 residues. CDR3 loop: CASKWDSGPTYEQYF. CDR3 in DNA: TGTGCCAGTAAATGGGACAGCGGACCAACCTACGAGCAGTACTTC. The full variable domain, rest sourced from reference TRBV19 and TRBJ2-7, is DGGITQSPKYLFRKEGQNVTLSCEQNLNHDAMYWYRQDPGQGLRLIYYSQIVNDFQKGDIAEGYSVSREKKESFPLTVTSAQKNPTAFYLCASKWDSGPTYEQYFGPGTRLTVT.

This clone was counted only a few times. This chain joins TRBV19 and TRBJ1-5; 10 bases match TRBD1. CDR1 is LNHDA, CDR2 SQIVND, per germline (reference sequence). This CDR3 has 15 amino acids. The junction had 13 bases not matched to a gene; V was cut back by 8 bases and J by 9 bases. CDR3: CASRRGDRGPGPQHF. The DNA of the CDR3 is TGTGCCAGTCGCAGAGGGGACAGGGGCCCGGGGCCCCAGCATTTT. Full variable domain (missing parts from reference TRBV19 and TRBJ1-5): DGGITQSPKYLFRKEGQNVTLSCEQNLNHDAMYWYRQDPGQGLRLIYYSQIVNDFQKGDIAEGYSVSREKKESFPLTVTSAQKNPTAFYLCASRRGDRGPGPQHFGDGTRLSIL.

The V and J genes are TRBV5-1 and TRBJ2-3, with 14 nucleotides matching TRBD2. CDR1 and CDR2 (germline): SGHRS, YFSETQ. J was trimmed by 5 bases and V by 3 bases; bases with no gene match: 14. This CDR3 is built from 19 residues. Here the CDR3 DNA reads TGCGCCAGCAGCTCCGGAGCCTCGGGACTAGCGGGAGAAGGAGATACGCAGTATTTT. Its translation: CASSSGASGLAGEGDTQYF.

This rearrangement joins TRBV7-9 to TRBJ2-7, with D possibly being TRBD1 (5 bases). The CDR3 contains 15 residues. CDR1 and CDR2 from the germline V gene are SEHNR and FQNEAQ (reference sequence). The V and J ends lost 3 bases and 5 bases respectively, with 17 bases between them. The CDR3 sequence is CASSFGWAREDEQYF. The CDR3 DNA is TGTGCCAGCAGCTTTGGGTGGGCCAGGGAAGACGAGCAGTACTTC.

This chain links TRBV7-9 with TRBJ1-2; 7 bases agree with TRBD1. The J segment lost 5 bases and the V segment lost 3 bases, leaving 12 bases of the junction unmatched. This CDR3 comprises 16 residues. CDR1 is SEHNR, CDR2 FQNEAQ, per germline (reference sequence). CDR3 coding DNA: TGTGCCAGCAGCTTTACCCGGGACAGTAACTTATATGGCTACACCTTC. It yields the protein CASSFTRDSNLYGYTF.

CDR3 coding DNA: TGCAGCGTTGCCGGGGAACCCTACGAGCAGTACTTC. It specifies CSVAGEPYEQYF. V gene TRBV29-1 combines with J gene TRBJ2-7; TRBD2 might be the D (5 bases). Trimming removed 4 bases at V and 2 bases at J, with 9 bases between. Germline CDR1 and CDR2: SQVTM and ANQGSEA. CDR3 length: 12 amino acids.

The CDR3 DNA reads TGTGCCAGCAGCGTAGGACTAGCCAAAAACATTCAGTACTTC. Amino acid sequence: CASSVGLAKNIQYF. The gene calls are TRBV9 and TRBJ2-4; D is unclear. Per the germline V gene, CDR1 is SGDLS and CDR2 is YYNGEE. The CDR3 totals 14 residues. V lost 0 bases, J lost 0 bases, and 4 bases lay in between.

The chain recombines TRBV27 with TRBJ2-5; 9 bases map to TRBD1. The ends lost 8 bases at V and 7 bases at J; junction bases unmatched: 17. The CDR3 is 16 residues long. Germline-derived CDR1 and CDR2 are MNHEY and SMNVEV (reference sequence). Written as DNA, the CDR3 is TGTGCCAGCCAAACCGAATACAGGGGGCCTAGGGGGACCCAGTACTTC. Protein sequence: CASQTEYRGPRGTQYF.

This clone was found once. The rearrangement joins TRBV7-2 to TRBJ2-7; a possible D gene is TRBD1 (5 bases). The CDR3 is 14 amino acids. Germline V lookup: CDR1 SGHTA, CDR2 FQGNSA. With 5 bases removed from V and 2 bases from J, the gap between germline ends came to 13 bases. CDR3 residues: CASSPTARAYEQYF. CDR3 nucleotide sequence: TGTGCCAGCAGCCCTACTGCCAGGGCCTACGAGCAGTACTTC.

The chain is built from TRBV18 and TRBJ1-1, with 7 bases matching TRBD1. The germline CDR1 and CDR2 sequences are KGHSH and LQKENI. The CDR3 spans 13 residues. Trimming took 5 bases from V and 7 from J; bases not matched to a gene: 7. The CDR3: CASSALTGDEAFF. In DNA form, the CDR3 reads TGTGCCAGCTCAGCCCTAACAGGGGATGAAGCTTTCTTT.

This chain links TRBV28 with TRBJ2-1; D unresolved. The CDR3 contains 12 residues. Germline V gene lookup returns CDR1 MDHEN and CDR2 SYDVKM. V shed 5 bases and J shed 9 bases, with 11 bases lying between them. CDR3: CASSPIHAEQFF. The CDR3 DNA is TGTGCCAGCAGTCCCATACATGCTGAGCAGTTCTTC.

The sample holds a few counts of this clone. The chain has TRBV29-1 and TRBJ2-2; 7 nucleotides agree with TRBD1. V was clipped by 6 bases and J by 2 bases; unmatched bases: 3. This CDR3 is 13 amino acids long. The germline CDR1 and CDR2 sequences are SQVTM and ANQGSEA. The CDR3 nucleotides are TGCAGCGTCGGGACAGCTAACACCGGGGAGCTGTTTTTT. It specifies CSVGTANTGELFF.

The J gene is TRBJ2-1, the V gene TRBV5-5, with 7 bases that match TRBD2. The V segment lost 4 bases and the J segment 3 bases; nucleotides outside the gene matches: 4. CDR3 length: 14 amino acids. The germline gives CDR1 SGHKS, CDR2 YYEKEE (reference sequence). In DNA form, the CDR3 reads TGTGCCAGCAGCCTTAGCGGGCTCTACAATGAGCAGTTCTTC. This sequence encodes CASSLSGLYNEQFF.

Note on this clone: This sample also contains other DNA sequences that code for the same CDR3. The rearrangement links TRBV11-2 to TRBJ2-2; 12 nucleotides line up with TRBD1. Germline loops: CDR1 SGHAT, CDR2 FQNNGV. Germline trimming cut 6 bases from V and 1 base from J; bases unmatched to any gene: 9. The CDR3 has 18 residues. The chain's CDR3 is CASSPGTGGFLNTGELFF. The CDR3 DNA reads TGTGCCAGCAGTCCAGGGACAGGGGGCTTTTTGAACACCGGGGAGCTGTTTTTT.

In its sample, this clone was seen a few times. The chain has TRBV7-2 and TRBJ2-3, with no clear D. Between the trimmed V and J ends, which lost 3 bases and 0 bases, there was a span of 7 bases. This CDR3 is built from 14 residues. Per the germline V gene, CDR1 is SGHTA and CDR2 is FQGNSA. As DNA, the CDR3 is TGTGCCAGCAGCTTGTCGACTAGCACAGATACGCAGTATTTT. Amino acid sequence: CASSLSTSTDTQYF.

The chain has TRBV7-8 and TRBJ2-3, with TRBD2 identical over 14 bases. There are 17 residues in the CDR3. CDR1 SGHVS and CDR2 FQNEAQ come from the germline V gene. Trimming cost V 1 base and J 10 bases; bases outside gene matches: 10. For the CDR3, the DNA is TGTGCCAGCAGCTTAGTAATCGGACTAGCGGGGGGACTGGCGCAGTATTTT. Its protein product is CASSLVIGLAGGLAQYF.

This clone has only a few counts. The chain carries TRBV5-1 and TRBJ2-1; no clear D. The germline V gene encodes CDR1 SGHRS and CDR2 YFSETQ. The germline V and J ends were trimmed by 1 base and 0 bases, with 8 bases remaining between them. The CDR3 covers 15 residues. Here the CDR3 DNA reads TGCGCCAGCAGCTTGATTGGCAGCTCCTACAATGAGCAGTTCTTC. Its translation is CASSLIGSSYNEQFF.

The chain recombines TRBV7-9 with TRBJ2-7, with TRBD2 identical over 9 bases. Germline V CDR1 and CDR2: SEHNR, FQNEAQ (reference sequence). J gave up 2 bases and V 2 bases, and 10 bases lay outside the gene matches. The CDR3 spans 17 residues. The CDR3 bases are TGTGCCAGCAGCTTATCATCAGGGCGGGGGGGAACCTACGAGCAGTACTTC. Amino acid sequence: CASSLSSGRGGTYEQYF.